This passage covers 21 T cell receptor beta chains from one sample sequenced in a study of cytomegalovirus exposure and HLA in healthy donors. Primers: 60 Vbeta forward and 13 Jbeta reverse. Assay used: immunoSEQ multiplex PCR; TCRdb lists only in-frame clones, some missing. The sample has approximately 180,000 clones; over 70% are singletons. The sequencing input was PBMCs. All receptors come from a man aged 30 to 45 in good health and CMV-seropositive.

V usage is TRBV5-4 and J usage is TRBJ2-1; 9 bases are shared with TRBD1. This CDR3 region has 15 residues. Trimming at V came to 5 bases and at J to 7 bases, leaving 10 bases not matched to a gene. Germline assignment: CDR1 SGHNT and CDR2 YYREEE (reference sequence). This CDR3 is CASRARDRAMNEQFF. Here the CDR3 DNA reads TGTGCCAGCAGGGCCCGGGACAGGGCGATGAATGAGCAGTTCTTC.

The sample holds a few counts of this clone. V and J are TRBV7-9 and TRBJ1-2; D gene uncertain. Germline V lookup: CDR1 SEHNR, CDR2 FQNEAQ (reference sequence). The CDR3 length is 13 residues. V lost 2 bases and J lost 2, with 6 bases in between. Written as DNA, the CDR3 is TGTGCCAGCAGCTTAACAGAAAACTATGGCTACACCTTC. This codes for CASSLTENYGYTF.

The V call is TRBV11-2, the J call TRBJ2-7; tentatively, D is TRBD1 (5 bases). V shed 0 bases and J shed 2 bases, with 14 bases lying between them. The germline gives CDR1 SGHAT, CDR2 FQNNGV. This CDR3 has 16 amino acids. The CDR3 spells CASSLDGADFPYEQYF. CDR3 coding DNA: TGTGCCAGCAGCTTAGATGGGGCAGATTTTCCCTACGAGCAGTACTTC.

This chain links TRBV5-1 with TRBJ1-4; TRBD1 matches 8 bases. The V and J ends lost 4 bases and 8 bases, in that order; junction bases with no gene match: 16. Germline lookup yields CDR1 SGHRS and CDR2 YFSETQ. The CDR3 runs 17 residues. The CDR3 reads CASSPGAGGASREKLFF. The CDR3 nucleotides are TGCGCCAGCAGCCCGGGGGCAGGGGGCGCTTCCCGCGAAAAACTGTTTTTT.

This sequence joins TRBV5-6 and TRBJ2-5, with a weak D call TRBD1 (5 bases). The J call may not be correct, given that the DNA end is closer to TRBJ2-7. The CDR3 contains 16 residues. The germline gives CDR1 SGHDT, CDR2 YYEEEE. Here the CDR3 reads CASSRGRASFPYEQYF. The CDR3 bases are TGTGCCAGCAGCCGCGGCAGGGCGTCTTTTCCTTACGAGCAGTACTTC.

The rearrangement joins TRBV13 to TRBJ1-1, with D perhaps TRBD1 (6 bases). The CDR3 runs to 14 residues. V gave up 5 bases and J gave up 4 bases, with 14 bases separating them. Germline V CDR1 and CDR2: PRHDT, FYEKMQ (reference sequence). The CDR3 reads CASSHYRDGTEAFF. CDR3 bases: TGTGCCAGCAGCCACTACAGGGATGGCACTGAAGCTTTCTTT.

The V call is TRBV19, the J call TRBJ1-1; perhaps TRBD1 as D (5 bases). CDR3 length: 13 amino acids. CDR1 is LNHDA and CDR2 is SQIVND in the germline V gene (reference sequence). The V and J ends lost 3 bases and 5 bases respectively, with 10 bases between them. The CDR3 reads CASSMSGETEAFF. CDR3 in DNA: TGTGCCAGTAGTATGTCGGGGGAGACTGAAGCTTTCTTT.

This clone was counted only a few times. The chain couples TRBV6-4 to TRBJ1-2, with D perhaps matching TRBD1 (6 bases). The V end was cut by 3 bases, the J end by 5 bases, with 19 bases between. Germline-derived CDR1 and CDR2 are MRHNA and SNTAGT. This CDR3 is built from 16 residues. The CDR3 DNA is TGTGCCAGCAGTGAGGACCCGGACAAAGGGGGTTATGGCTACACCTTC. It translates to CASSEDPDKGGYGYTF.

V usage is TRBV5-4 and J usage is TRBJ1-2; D is perhaps TRBD1 (6 bases). The CDR3 extends over 15 amino acids. The V end was cut by 0 bases, the J end by 4 bases, with 13 bases between. Germline CDR1 reads SGHNT; CDR2 reads YYREEE (reference sequence). The CDR3 DNA sequence: TGTGCCAGCAGCTTGGCTGGGCAGGGGAGCTATGGCTACACCTTC. It translates to CASSLAGQGSYGYTF.

This chain joins TRBV11-2 and TRBJ2-3; 7 bases map to TRBD1. Per germline, CDR1 SGHAT and CDR2 FQNNGV. CDR3 size: 15 residues. The V gene end was trimmed by 6 bases and the J gene end by 1 base; junction bases not matched to a gene: 7. CDR3: CASSPRGLGTDTQYF. In nucleotides, the CDR3 is TGTGCCAGCAGTCCGAGGGGGCTAGGCACAGATACGCAGTATTTT.

This clone came up a few times. The V and J genes are TRBV6-5 and TRBJ1-1; D perhaps matches TRBD1 (5 bases). Trimming cost V 0 bases and J 5 bases, with 10 bases left between them. The CDR3 runs to 14 residues. Germline CDR1 is MNHEY and CDR2 is SVGAGI. CDR3 bases: TGTGCCAGCAGTTACTCCCAGGGTAAAACTGAAGCTTTCTTT. It codes for CASSYSQGKTEAFF.

V and J are TRBV27 and TRBJ1-3; D is possibly TRBD1 (6 bases). The CDR3 is 14 residues long. The germline V gene has CDR1 MNHEY and CDR2 SMNVEV (reference sequence). V dropped 5 bases and J dropped 4 bases, with 12 bases sitting between them. For the CDR3, the DNA is TGTGCCAGCAGTATAGACAGGAACGGAAACACCATATATTTT. This codes for CASSIDRNGNTIYF.

Concerning this clone: Mismatch with germline at one junction end may stem from a read error. The rearrangement links TRBV4-1 to TRBJ2-1; D gene unclear. The CDR3 is made up of 13 amino acids. Looked up from germline, CDR1 is MGHRA and CDR2 is YSYEKL. Here the CDR3 reads CASSQDRWADLVF. DNA for the CDR3: TGCGCCAGCAGCCAAGATCGGTGGGCAGATTTAGTCTTC.

This sequence joins TRBV7-6 and TRBJ2-2; D might be TRBD1 (6 bases). V was pared by 5 bases and J by 4 bases, with 17 bases between. This CDR3 region has 16 residues. Germline lookup yields CDR1 SGHVS and CDR2 FNYEAQ. CDR3 DNA sequence: TGTGCCAGCAGCCCTACAGGGTCACGAGTCACCGGGGAGCTGTTTTTT. Encoded protein: CASSPTGSRVTGELFF.

This clone has only a few counts. This rearrangement joins TRBV5-6 to TRBJ1-1; tentatively, D is TRBD1 (5 bases). V was trimmed by 4 bases and J by 5 bases, leaving 12 bases between them. The CDR3 spans 13 residues. Germline values: CDR1 SGHDT, CDR2 YYEEEE. The CDR3 loop reads CASSRDRGTEAFF. CDR3 nucleotides: TGTGCCAGCAGCCGCGACCGGGGGACTGAAGCTTTCTTT.

In this sample, this clone turned up a few times. This chain uses TRBV6-4 with TRBJ1-1, with 8 bases that match TRBD1. V gave up 4 bases and J gave up 9 bases; unmatched junction bases: 4. Germline-derived CDR1 and CDR2 are MRHNA and SNTAGT. This CDR3 spans 12 amino acids. CDR3 DNA sequence: TGTGCCAGCAGTGGGGGACAGGTTCAAGCTTTCTTT. This gives the protein CASSGGQVQAFF.

The chain is built from TRBV11-2 and TRBJ2-1, with a tentative D call TRBD2 (6 bases). Trimming took 4 bases from V and 0 from J, leaving 19 bases between them. The CDR3 is 18 residues long. Germline V gene data show CDR1 as SGHAT and CDR2 as FQNNGV. Written as DNA, the CDR3 is TGTGCCAGCAGCTCTCGGGAGTGGGGATTAAGCTCCTACAATGAGCAGTTCTTC. It translates to CASSSREWGLSSYNEQFF.

The chain carries TRBV6-1 and TRBJ2-7, with 7 bases identical to TRBD2. In germline, CDR1 is MNHNS, CDR2 SASEGT. Trimming cost V 6 bases and J 0 bases; bases outside gene matches: 5. This CDR3 is built from 14 residues. The CDR3 loop reads CASSRAGSSYEQYF. The CDR3 nucleotides read TGTGCCAGCAGCCGAGCGGGGAGCTCCTACGAGCAGTACTTC.

Worth noting for this clone: The same CDR3 also results from other DNA sequences found in this sample. V and J are TRBV19 and TRBJ1-1; D ambiguous. Germline CDR1 LNHDA, CDR2 SQIVND (reference sequence). This CDR3 has 14 residues. The germline V and J ends were trimmed by 6 bases and 8 bases, with 19 bases remaining between them. The CDR3 DNA reads TGTGCCAGTAGCCCTGGGAGGGTCGCCACCGAAGCTTTCTTT. Protein: CASSPGRVATEAFF.

For the CDR3, the DNA is TGTGCCAGCAGTTTATTGAAGGGGATAGCGGGAACCCCGCAGTACTTC. Amino acids: CASSLLKGIAGTPQYF. The chain carries TRBV28 and TRBJ2-7, with 8 positions matching TRBD2. The trim removed 1 base at V and 9 bases at J, leaving 14 bases unmatched. The germline V gene has CDR1 MDHEN and CDR2 SYDVKM. The CDR3 runs to 16 residues.

This clone was seen just once. The V and J genes are TRBV6-5 and TRBJ2-5; 9 bases match TRBD1. The tail of the sequence fits TRBJ2-7 better, so the J call may be wrong. This CDR3 is built from 16 residues. CDR1 is MNHEY, CDR2 SVGAGI, per germline. The CDR3 spells CASSFAGPGQGSEQYF. The CDR3 coding sequence is TGTGCCAGCAGTTTCGCAGGCCCGGGACAGGGAAGCGAGCAGTACTTC.